These 12 T cell receptor beta chains were all obtained from the same sample, sequenced in a study of ipilimumab plus nivolumab after autologous stem cell transplantation. TCRdb's table, derived via immunoSEQ multiplex PCR, lists solely in-frame clones and lacks some. The sample includes 43,000 or so clones, approximately 90% of them seen just once. The sequencing used PBMCs, collected in a trial of ipilimumab plus nivolumab as post-transplant consolidation. The source of these receptors is a male donor with multiple myeloma.

A single count supports this clone. The chain couples TRBV5-1 to TRBJ2-1; no clear D. The CDR3 loop spans 14 amino acids. The germline V gene encodes CDR1 SGHRS and CDR2 YFSETQ. Trimming pared 1 base from V and 6 bases from J, leaving 11 bases between. CDR3 in DNA: TGCGCCAGCAGCTTGATATTTAGTGTCAATGAGCAGTTCTTC. Amino acids: CASSLIFSVNEQFF.

This clone was picked up one time. This chain joins TRBV5-4 and TRBJ2-1, with TRBD2 identical over 8 bases. The CDR3 is 15 residues long. The germline V gene encodes CDR1 SGHNT and CDR2 YYREEE (reference sequence). The V and J ends lost 3 bases and 1 base, in that order; junction bases with no gene match: 3. The CDR3 DNA reads TGTGCCAGCAGCTCGGGAGGGGGTTCCTACAATGAGCAGTTCTTC. Translated: CASSSGGGSYNEQFF.

The V call is TRBV23-1, the J call TRBJ2-1; tentative D call: TRBD1 (5 bases). TRBV23-1 is designated an ORF whose function remains uncertain. V dropped 8 bases and J dropped 4 bases, with 18 bases sitting between them. The CDR3 has 15 amino acids. DNA for the CDR3: TGCGCCAGCTTATCGATCCCAACAGGTTACAATGAGCAGTTCTTC. It encodes CASLSIPTGYNEQFF.

The genes are TRBV28 and TRBJ1-4, with D hard to call. The germline V gene encodes CDR1 MDHEN and CDR2 SYDVKM. V was pared by 6 bases and J by 12 bases, with 20 bases between. The CDR3 covers 14 residues. DNA of the CDR3: TGTGCCAGCAGCCTCCCCGTACCGGGTGAGGAACTGTTTTTT. Its protein product is CASSLPVPGEELFF.

This sequence joins TRBV4-2 and TRBJ2-3, with D maybe TRBD2 (5 bases). Trimming pared 3 bases from V and 0 bases from J, leaving 13 bases between. Per the germline V gene, CDR1 is LGHNA and CDR2 is YNFKEQ. This CDR3 comprises 16 residues. CDR3 nucleotides: TGTGCCAGCAGCCATGTCCGGACTTCTAGCACAGATACGCAGTATTTT. Its protein product is CASSHVRTSSTDTQYF.

The rearrangement links TRBV6-5 to TRBJ2-3; 8 nucleotides match TRBD1. J gave up 1 base and V 4 bases, and 1 base lay outside the gene matches. The CDR3 consists of 14 residues. Germline assignment: CDR1 MNHEY and CDR2 SVGAGI. CDR3 residues: CASSLGQGTDTQYF. CDR3 in DNA: TGTGCCAGCAGTTTGGGACAGGGCACAGATACGCAGTATTTT.

The chain recombines TRBV10-1 with TRBJ2-5; D is unclear. V was cut by 0 bases and J by 7 bases, with 9 bases left in between. Germline V gene sequence: CDR1 WNHNN, CDR2 SYGVQD (reference sequence). CDR3 length equals 13 residues. DNA of the CDR3: TGCGCCAGCAGTGAGTCGTTGCCGGGGACCCAGTACTTC. Its translation: CASSESLPGTQYF.

V gene TRBV29-1 combines with J gene TRBJ2-7; 9 nucleotides line up with TRBD2. The CDR3 loop spans 12 amino acids. Germline V CDR1 and CDR2: SQVTM, ANQGSEA. The V gene end was trimmed by 4 bases and the J gene end by 7 bases; junction bases not matched to a gene: 5. CDR3 coding DNA: TGCAGCGTTGCTAGCGGGATTCAAGAGCAGTACTTC. Protein sequence: CSVASGIQEQYF.

This sequence joins TRBV27 and TRBJ1-1, with 8 bases that match TRBD1. With 6 bases clipped from V and 9 bases from J, the junction kept 15 bases outside the gene matches. The germline gives CDR1 MNHEY, CDR2 SMNVEV (reference sequence). The CDR3 is made up of 15 amino acids. The CDR3 sequence is CASSPAQGASAKAFF. In DNA form, the CDR3 reads TGTGCCAGCAGCCCCGCCCAGGGGGCCTCTGCAAAAGCTTTCTTT.

The chain has TRBV28 and TRBJ2-7; D is unclear. Germline V gives CDR1 MDHEN, CDR2 SYDVKM. The CDR3 extends over 15 amino acids. The V end was cut by 4 bases, the J end by 5 bases, with 18 bases between. The CDR3 DNA reads TGTGCCAGCAGTTACCCGTTGGTTTCAAGGGACGAGCAGTACTTC. It translates to CASSYPLVSRDEQYF.

In the case of this clone: Other DNA sequences from this sample encode an identical CDR3 as well. The rearrangement links TRBV6-6 to TRBJ1-2; 7 nucleotides match TRBD1. Germline assignment: CDR1 MNHNY and CDR2 SVGAGI (reference sequence). The ends lost 7 bases at V and 8 bases at J; junction bases unmatched: 10. The CDR3 contains 13 residues. CDR3 sequence: CASIMGAGGGYTF. CDR3 bases: TGTGCCAGCATTATGGGGGCAGGGGGGGGCTACACCTTC.

This clone was observed once. The chain is built from TRBV6-1 and TRBJ2-2, with TRBD2 matching over 11 bases. Germline trimming cut 4 bases from V and 5 bases from J; bases unmatched to any gene: 6. The germline V gene has CDR1 MNHNS and CDR2 SASEGT. The CDR3 is 16 residues long. In DNA, the CDR3 is TGTGCCAGCAGTGTGGTACTAGCGGGAGAAACCGGGGAGCTGTTTTTT. It codes for CASSVVLAGETGELFF.